The T cell receptor beta chain described here comes from a study of human T cells and chemical hapten exposure. This clonotype has more than one count but fewer than ten. The time point: patch test 2, 6 weeks after DPC sensitization. Treatment denoted: therapeutic diphenylcyclopropenone sensitization with weekly scalp DPC. From whole blood left unfractionated, total RNA was extracted. The CDR3 runs 13 residues. V shed 7 bases, J shed 6 bases, and the junction held 7 bases outside the gene matches. Germline assignment: CDR1 SGHRS and CDR2 YFSETQ. Using its own MiXCR run on the RACE reads, TCRdb lists one record per CDR3 protein. The table lists 100,000 or so distinct CDR3 sequences, 9.3% of them singletons.

This receptor was taken from a woman aged 40 to 55 with alopecia areata. Some clones in this sample may be carry-over from other donors' samples. The V call is TRBV5-1, the J call TRBJ2-7; 10 bases are shared with TRBD2. This specimen consisted of whole blood, obtained in connection with sensitization to the hapten diphenylcyclopropenone (DPC). CDR3 in amino acids: CASSSSGSREQYF. In DNA form, the CDR3 reads TGCGCCAGCTCCTCTAGCGGGAGTCGCGAGCAGTACTTC.